What follows are 21 T cell receptor beta chains derived from one specimen sequenced in a study of cytomegalovirus exposure and HLA in healthy donors (dated by TCRdb to the late 2010s). Library prep was done by the immunoSEQ multiplex PCR assay. The multiplex PCR relied on a mix of 60 forward primers for TCR Vbeta segments and 13 reverse primers for TCR Jbeta segments. As stored in TCRdb, this immuneACCESS dataset retains in-frame rearrangements with V and J assigned. A fraction of the clones does not appear; measured against another copy, unresolved V genes explain less than half of the discrepancy, and the remainder lacks a known reason. This sample lists around 300,000 clones; roughly two thirds were detected once. The ten largest make up over 2% of the sample. Sequencing was carried out using PBMCs. These receptors all come from a female donor in good health and CMV-seronegative.

V usage is TRBV19 and J usage is TRBJ2-3, with 7 bases fitting TRBD1. The germline gives CDR1 LNHDA, CDR2 SQIVND (reference sequence). The ends lost 5 bases at V and 3 bases at J; junction bases unmatched: 5. The CDR3 covers 14 residues. The CDR3 DNA is TGTGCCAGTAGTGTAGGGGGCGCGACAGATACGCAGTATTTT. Its translation: CASSVGGATDTQYF.

The CDR3 DNA reads TGTGCCAGCAGTTACTCGACTTCGCCCCAGCATTTT. As protein: CASSYSTSPQHF. The J gene is TRBJ1-5, the V gene TRBV6-5; D is unresolved. This CDR3 has 12 amino acids. Trimming took 0 bases from V and 9 from J, leaving 6 bases between them. Germline CDR1 and CDR2: MNHEY and SVGAGI.

The chain joins TRBV6-5 to TRBJ2-1; D possibly corresponds to TRBD2 (5 bases). CDR1 is MNHEY, CDR2 SVGAGI, per germline. This CDR3 spans 13 amino acids. The V end was cut by 5 bases, the J end by 4 bases, with 9 bases between. CDR3 nucleotide sequence: TGTGCCAGCAGTGAAGCGGAGTACAATGAGCAGTTCTTC. Its translation is CASSEAEYNEQFF.

The chain's CDR3 is CASSSLVGTSGSLSYNEQFF. CDR3 nucleotides: TGTGCCAGCAGCTCTCTTGTCGGGACTAGCGGGAGTTTGTCCTACAATGAGCAGTTCTTC. The genes are TRBV9 and TRBJ2-1, with 14 bases fitting TRBD2. The CDR3 has 20 amino acids. With V trimmed by 4 bases and J by 1 base, 13 bases remained unmatched. Germline V lookup: CDR1 SGDLS, CDR2 YYNGEE.

The chain carries TRBV9 and TRBJ2-5; no clear D gene. Per germline, CDR1 SGDLS and CDR2 YYNGEE. Trimming shortened V by 0 bases and J by 5 bases, and 14 bases separated the two germline ends. The CDR3 loop spans 15 amino acids. The CDR3 reads CASSVASSRTETQYF. The CDR3, as DNA: TGTGCCAGCAGCGTAGCGTCTAGTCGAACCGAGACCCAGTACTTC.

The genes are TRBV29-1 and TRBJ2-3; tentatively, D is TRBD2 (6 bases). The CDR3 is 12 amino acids. V lost 3 bases and J 7 bases, leaving 11 bases between the germline ends. The germline gives CDR1 SQVTM, CDR2 ANQGSEA. The CDR3 region has the DNA TGCAGCGTTGAGCCTAGCGCCAATACGCAGTATTTT. Its protein product is CSVEPSANTQYF.

V gene TRBV7-3 combines with J gene TRBJ2-1, with 7 bases fitting TRBD2. Germline V gene sequence: CDR1 SGHTA, CDR2 FQGTGA. V dropped 3 bases and J dropped 3; count of bases not matched to a gene: 5. This CDR3 has 15 residues. CDR3 DNA sequence: TGTGCCAGCAGCTTGCGGGCTAGCGGCTACAATGAGCAGTTCTTC. Its protein product is CASSLRASGYNEQFF.

The rearrangement uses TRBV7-2 and TRBJ1-5; D ambiguous. The CDR3 length is 15 residues. Between the trimmed V and J ends, which lost 5 bases and 7 bases, there was a span of 18 bases. Per germline, CDR1 SGHTA and CDR2 FQGNSA. The CDR3 loop is CASSPEGSLAQPQHF. The DNA of the CDR3 is TGTGCCAGCAGCCCCGAGGGCTCCTTGGCCCAGCCCCAGCATTTT.

The CDR3 region is CASTLLRRHGYTF. Written as DNA, the CDR3 is TGTGCCAGCACGCTCCTCAGGCGTCATGGCTACACCTTC. The rearrangement uses TRBV6-1 and TRBJ1-2, with D uncertain. The CDR3 length is 13 residues. Trimming took 7 bases from V and 6 from J, leaving 15 bases between them. Germline V CDR1 and CDR2: MNHNS, SASEGT.

The chain joins TRBV2 to TRBJ1-2; D may be TRBD1 (6 bases). This CDR3 region has 14 residues. CDR1 SNHLY and CDR2 FYNNEI come from the germline V gene. The germline V and J ends were trimmed by 6 bases and 4 bases, with 15 bases remaining between them. CDR3 sequence reads: CASRVQGTSYGYTF. DNA for the CDR3: TGTGCCAGCAGAGTACAGGGCACCTCCTATGGCTACACCTTC.

This clone occurred a few times. The rearrangement links TRBV16 to TRBJ1-2; weak D call: TRBD1 (6 bases). The CDR3 runs 15 residues. V was clipped by 4 bases and J by 5 bases, with 17 bases between them. Per germline, CDR1 KGHSY and CDR2 FQNENV. The CDR3 DNA reads as TGTGCCAGCAGCCCCCCTAGGGGGGGCGGGTATGGCTACACCTTC. It yields the protein CASSPPRGGGYGYTF.

A few counts support this clone. The CDR3 DNA follows: TGTGCCAGCAGTGAGGTAGCGGAAGAGACCCAGTACTTC. Translated, it gives CASSEVAEETQYF. V gene TRBV6-1 combines with J gene TRBJ2-5; maybe TRBD2 (6 bases). From germline, CDR1 is MNHNS and CDR2 SASEGT. V was cut by 3 bases and J by 3 bases, with 8 bases left in between. The CDR3 consists of 13 residues.

The genes are TRBV6-1 and TRBJ1-1, with D tentatively TRBD1 (6 bases). CDR1 and CDR2 from the germline V gene are MNHNS and SASEGT. Trimming removed 5 bases at V and 1 base at J, with 11 bases between. CDR3 size: 14 residues. The CDR3 region has the DNA TGTGCCAGCAGTTTTTGGACAGCGAACACTGAAGCTTTCTTT. Its translation is CASSFWTANTEAFF.

This chain uses TRBV11-2 with TRBJ2-3, with 7 nucleotides matching TRBD2. The germline V gene encodes CDR1 SGHAT and CDR2 FQNNGV. Losses at the gene ends were 5 bases for V and 0 bases for J; bases not matched to a gene: 2. The CDR3 has 14 residues. The chain's CDR3 is CASSRSGSTDTQYF. Here the CDR3 DNA reads TGTGCCAGCAGCCGTAGCGGGAGCACAGATACGCAGTATTTT.

The chain has TRBV15 and TRBJ2-7; TRBD1 might be the D (5 bases). The CDR3 sequence is 15 residues long. The germline gives CDR1 LNHNV, CDR2 YYDKDF (reference sequence). V dropped 0 bases and J dropped 3 bases, with 12 bases sitting between them. CDR3 DNA: TGTGCCACCAGCAGAGATCGAGACAGATACTACGAGCAGTACTTC. This translates into CATSRDRDRYYEQYF.

Note on this clone: Other DNA sequences from this sample encode an identical CDR3 as well. The V gene is TRBV6-5, the J gene TRBJ2-5; D perhaps matches TRBD2 (5 bases). V lost 6 bases, J lost 1 base, and 12 bases lay in between. This CDR3 is built from 14 residues. Germline CDR1 reads MNHEY; CDR2 reads SVGAGI. The CDR3 is CASSSGVFQETQYF. In nucleotides, the CDR3 is TGTGCCAGCAGCTCCGGGGTGTTCCAAGAGACCCAGTACTTC.

V gene TRBV5-1 combines with J gene TRBJ2-1; 11 bases are shared with TRBD2. Losses at the gene ends were 1 base for V and 8 bases for J; bases not matched to a gene: 5. This CDR3 comprises 15 residues. Germline-derived CDR1 and CDR2 are SGHRS and YFSETQ. The CDR3 nucleotides read TGCGCCAGCAGCTTGACTAGCGGGAGCCTCTATGAGCAGTTCTTC. Translated: CASSLTSGSLYEQFF.

About this clone: The germline gene is not matched at one end of the junction; a read error may be the cause. This chain connects TRBV7-9 to TRBJ1-2; 7 bases map to TRBD1. CDR1 and CDR2 (germline): SEHNR, FQNEAQ (reference sequence). The CDR3 covers 15 residues. For the CDR3, the DNA is TGTTCCAGCAGCCTAGACGGGGACAGCGCCGGGGGCTACACCTTC. Translating gives CSSSLDGDSAGGYTF.

The chain joins TRBV5-1 to TRBJ2-2, with D possibly being TRBD1 (5 bases). The CDR3 consists of 15 residues. In germline, CDR1 is SGHRS, CDR2 YFSETQ. V shed 4 bases and J shed 0 bases, with 10 bases lying between them. The CDR3 reads CASSGRRANTGELFF. CDR3 sequence (DNA): TGCGCCAGCAGCGGACGCAGGGCGAACACCGGGGAGCTGTTTTTT.

CDR3 in DNA: TGTGCCAGCAGCCTTGGGGCAGCCACCGGGGAGCTGTTTTTT. Residues: CASSLGAATGELFF. This sequence joins TRBV6-4 and TRBJ2-2; a weak D match, TRBD1 (5 bases). V was trimmed by 6 bases and J by 4 bases, leaving 12 bases between them. This CDR3 contains 14 residues. The germline V gene encodes CDR1 MRHNA and CDR2 SNTAGT.

The gene calls are TRBV18 and TRBJ2-7; tentative D call: TRBD2 (5 bases). Per germline, CDR1 KGHSH and CDR2 LQKENI. The CDR3 consists of 13 residues. V was trimmed by 5 bases and J by 4 bases, leaving 12 bases between them. The CDR3 here is CASSSLAGYEQYF. Here the CDR3 DNA reads TGTGCCAGCTCAAGTCTAGCCGGATACGAGCAGTACTTC.